This TCR beta chain was identified in a study of cytomegalovirus exposure and HLA in healthy donors. Findings and caveats of the study: An ancestry cluster, one associated with Asian ancestry, reportedly showed fewer N-insertions than the 666-donor mean in a later analysis. In vitro, a few CMV-associated chains proved specific for CMV antigens.

This CDR3 contains 17 residues. V lost 1 base and J lost 0; bases outside the gene matches: 8. Looked up from germline, CDR1 is SQVTM and CDR2 is ANQGSEA. The PCR used 60 Vbeta and 13 Jbeta primers. Sequencing was performed with immunoSEQ multiplex PCR; in TCRdb, only in-frame clones are kept and a portion is missing. This repertoire shows some 190,000 clones, more than 75% found once; its top ten account for 2% to 2.5%. Comment on this clone: Its antigen remains unknown.

This sequence was found in a woman aged 25 to 39 in good health and CMV-seropositive. Source material: PBMCs. This sequence joins TRBV29-1 and TRBJ2-2; 7 bases are shared with TRBD2. The CDR3, as DNA: TGCAGCGTTGAAGGGGGGTTGAGCGGGGCGAACACCGGGGAGCTGTTTTTT. It codes for CSVEGGLSGANTGELFF.